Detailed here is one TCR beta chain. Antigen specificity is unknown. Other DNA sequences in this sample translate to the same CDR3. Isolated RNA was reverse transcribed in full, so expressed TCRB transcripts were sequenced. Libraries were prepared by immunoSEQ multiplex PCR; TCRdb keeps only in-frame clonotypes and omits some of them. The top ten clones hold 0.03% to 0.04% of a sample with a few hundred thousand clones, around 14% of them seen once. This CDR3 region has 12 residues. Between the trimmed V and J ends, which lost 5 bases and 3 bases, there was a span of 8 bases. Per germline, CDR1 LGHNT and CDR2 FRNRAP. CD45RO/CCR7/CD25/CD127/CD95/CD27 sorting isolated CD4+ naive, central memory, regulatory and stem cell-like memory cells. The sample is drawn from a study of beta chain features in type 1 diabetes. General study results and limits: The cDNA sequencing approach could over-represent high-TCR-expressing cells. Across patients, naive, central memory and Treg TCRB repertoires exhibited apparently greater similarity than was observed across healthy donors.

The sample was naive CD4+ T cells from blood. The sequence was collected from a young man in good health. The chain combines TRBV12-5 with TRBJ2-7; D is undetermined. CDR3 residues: CASGLGDYEQYF. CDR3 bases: TGTGCTAGTGGTCTTGGAGACTACGAGCAGTACTTC.